This T cell receptor (beta chain) was found in a study of T-cell reconstitution after alpha-beta-depleted transplantation in children. Germline V CDR1 and CDR2: MNHNS, SASEGT. Trimming took 6 bases from V and 8 from J; bases not matched to a gene: 13. This CDR3 is 15 amino acids long. This clonotype was observed a handful of times. The antigen remains undetermined. Using unique molecular identifiers, the investigators prepared the TCRbeta library. TCRdb re-analysed the PCR reads in MiXCR, keeping a single row per CDR3 protein. The table lists approximately 500,000 distinct CDR3 sequences, roughly a tenth of them singletons. Study-level points and caveats: Some patients' high day-60 TCRbeta diversity was attributed to recipient cells surviving conditioning. At the one-year point after transplant, T-cell counts and TCRbeta diversity were found to come mostly from T cells that had been newly produced.

The chain combines TRBV6-1 with TRBJ2-4, with 7 bases aligning to TRBD1. This TCR was sampled from a child aged 2-15 years with inherited bone marrow failure, due to receive a stem cell transplant. The sample in question was PBMCs, obtained before TCRalphabeta/CD19-depleted stem cell transplant. The CDR3 DNA follows: TGTGCCAGCAGCAAACAGCCGACAGGGTATTACATTCAGTACTTC. Its protein product is CASSKQPTGYYIQYF.